Shown below are 22 T cell receptor beta chains from a single sample sequenced in a study of T cell therapy after organ transplantation. The data were produced by immunoSEQ multiplex PCR, yet TCRdb's version contains in-frame clones alone and is incomplete. The sample has about 48,000 clones; about 95% are singletons. No cognate antigen is known for these TCRs. Material: CD8+ T cells from blood, obtained before autologous CMV-specific T cell therapy. The origin of the receptors is a human patient who had received a solid organ transplant and had CMV disease.

The chain links TRBV7-9 to TRBJ2-7; no firm D call. The CDR3 loop spans 13 amino acids. V was trimmed by 2 bases and J by 0 bases, leaving 5 bases between them. The germline gives CDR1 SEHNR, CDR2 FQNEAQ (reference sequence). The DNA of the CDR3 is TGTGCCAGCAGCTTACCCTCCTCCTACGAGCAGTACTTC. Translating it yields CASSLPSSYEQYF.

The gene calls are TRBV13 and TRBJ2-7; 10 bases are shared with TRBD1. CDR1 is PRHDT and CDR2 is FYEKMQ in the germline V gene (reference sequence). The CDR3 consists of 16 residues. With V trimmed by 6 bases and J by 7 bases, 15 bases remained unmatched. The CDR3 nucleotides are TGTGCCAGCAGTTACATTACCGACAGGGGGCTTTTAGAGCAGTACTTC. Amino acid sequence: CASSYITDRGLLEQYF.

This chain joins TRBV27 and TRBJ2-2; 7 nucleotides align to TRBD2. Germline CDR1 is MNHEY and CDR2 is SMNVEV (reference sequence). The CDR3 has 16 residues. The V segment lost 10 bases and the J segment 0 bases; nucleotides outside the gene matches: 11. CDR3 nucleotide sequence: TGTGCCATCCAACCTAGGGCGGGGGCGAACACCGGGGAGCTGTTTTTT. This encodes CAIQPRAGANTGELFF.

This chain joins TRBV25-1 and TRBJ2-2; TRBD1 agrees at 7 bases. Germline V CDR1 and CDR2: MGHDK, SYGVNS. This CDR3 spans 16 amino acids. Losses at the gene ends were 3 bases for V and 2 bases for J; bases not matched to a gene: 6. The CDR3: CASSEETGLNTGELFF. For the CDR3, the DNA is TGTGCCAGCAGTGAGGAGACAGGGCTAAACACCGGGGAGCTGTTTTTT.

The chain combines TRBV4-1 with TRBJ2-2; 10 bases are a match to TRBD1. This CDR3 has 15 amino acids. The germline gives CDR1 MGHRA, CDR2 YSYEKL. Germline trimming cut 4 bases from V and 4 bases from J; bases unmatched to any gene: 3. Here the CDR3 reads CASSLRTGGTGELFF. The DNA for the CDR3 is TGCGCCAGCAGCCTCCGGACAGGGGGCACCGGGGAGCTGTTTTTT.

The rearrangement uses TRBV7-6 and TRBJ1-6, with TRBD1 as a possible D gene (6 bases). CDR1 is SGHVS and CDR2 is FNYEAQ in the germline V gene. The V end was cut by 5 bases, the J end by 7 bases, with 12 bases between. This CDR3 region has 14 residues. The CDR3 sequence: CASSAGQLNSPLHF. CDR3 nucleotide sequence: TGTGCCAGCAGCGCAGGACAGTTGAATTCACCCCTCCACTTT.

The V and J genes are TRBV4-1 and TRBJ2-5, with D maybe TRBD1 (5 bases). Deletions cut 1 base from V and 4 bases from J, with 13 bases between. Germline V gene sequence: CDR1 MGHRA, CDR2 YSYEKL. The CDR3 loop spans 15 amino acids. The chain's CDR3 is CASSQGGRPGETQYF. In DNA, the CDR3 is TGCGCCAGCAGCCAAGGGGGCCGACCCGGAGAGACCCAGTACTTC.

The J gene is TRBJ2-3, the V gene TRBV2; D not resolved. The V end was cut by 2 bases, the J end by 6 bases, with 15 bases between. This CDR3 has 15 residues. Germline CDR1 is SNHLY and CDR2 is FYNNEI. The CDR3 region has the DNA TGTGCCAGCAGTGAAAATTACTGGAAACAGGATACGCAGTATTTT. Amino acids: CASSENYWKQDTQYF.

The CDR3 spells CASSNGPISGANVLTF. Here the CDR3 DNA reads TGCGCCAGCAGCAACGGACCGATCTCTGGGGCCAACGTCCTGACTTTC. V gene TRBV5-1 combines with J gene TRBJ2-6; D is uncertain. CDR1 and CDR2 from the germline V gene are SGHRS and YFSETQ. V was pared by 4 bases and J by 0 bases, with 11 bases between. The CDR3 covers 16 residues.

This clone was detected only once. This chain connects TRBV6-6 to TRBJ2-7; TRBD2 aligns across 7 bases. Germline assignment: CDR1 MNHNY and CDR2 SVGAGI (reference sequence). This CDR3 has 12 residues. Trimming removed 5 bases from V and 6 bases from J; junction bases left unmatched: 4. CDR3 loop: CASSVGGGEQYF. The CDR3 DNA is TGTGCCAGCAGTGTTGGGGGGGGCGAGCAGTACTTC.

This rearrangement joins TRBV5-6 to TRBJ2-2, with D perhaps TRBD1 (5 bases). With 5 bases removed from V and 3 bases from J, the gap between germline ends came to 17 bases. This CDR3 contains 16 residues. The V gene's germline CDR1 is SGHDT and CDR2 YYEEEE. As DNA, the CDR3 is TGTGCCAGCAGTTTCCCCGACAGCCGGGACACCGGGGAGCTGTTTTTT. Amino acid sequence: CASSFPDSRDTGELFF.

The gene calls are TRBV4-1 and TRBJ2-7, with D maybe TRBD1 (6 bases). The ends were cut back, 0 bases at V and 4 bases at J, with 16 bases in the middle. In germline, CDR1 is MGHRA, CDR2 YSYEKL. The CDR3 consists of 16 residues. The DNA for the CDR3 is TGCGCCAGCAGCCAAGATGGCAGGGGCGCAAGGTACGAGCAGTACTTC. It yields the protein CASSQDGRGARYEQYF.

The V and J genes are TRBV4-1 and TRBJ2-3, with TRBD1 matching over 11 bases. The CDR3 runs to 17 residues. Germline loops: CDR1 MGHRA, CDR2 YSYEKL. V lost 0 bases to trimming and J lost 4 bases; unmatched junction nucleotides: 6. The CDR3: CASSQEGTGGGPDTQYF. Written as DNA, the CDR3 is TGCGCCAGCAGCCAAGAAGGGACAGGGGGAGGCCCAGATACGCAGTATTTT.

CDR3 coding DNA: TGTGCCAGCAGTTACGCAGCCACCTACGAGCAGTACTTC. It is translated as CASSYAATYEQYF. The chain carries TRBV6-6 and TRBJ2-7; no definite D call. V was pared by 2 bases and J by 2 bases, with 7 bases between. The germline V gene encodes CDR1 MNHNY and CDR2 SVGAGI (reference sequence). The CDR3 is 13 residues long.

The chain carries TRBV5-6 and TRBJ2-3, with a weak D call TRBD2 (5 bases). The CDR3 runs to 14 residues. Per the germline V gene, CDR1 is SGHDT and CDR2 is YYEEEE. Trimming stripped 1 base from V and 4 bases from J, with 10 bases between. CDR3 nucleotides: TGTGCCAGCAGCTTGTGGTGGGGAGCAGATACGCAGTATTTT. Its translation is CASSLWWGADTQYF.

The gene calls are TRBV7-2 and TRBJ1-3; D might be TRBD1 (6 bases). Trimming removed 1 base from V and 6 bases from J, with 16 bases in between. The CDR3 has 16 amino acids. The germline CDR1 and CDR2 sequences are SGHTA and FQGNSA. The DNA of the CDR3 is TGTGCCAGCAGCTTAGTGGTTCGGACAGTGTTAAACACCATATATTTT. It codes for CASSLVVRTVLNTIYF.

The genes are TRBV4-3 and TRBJ2-7; D uncertain. The V gene lost 0 bases and the J gene lost 3 bases, with 15 bases spanning the gap. The CDR3 runs 16 residues. CDR1 is LGHNA and CDR2 is YSLEER in the germline V gene. The CDR3 spells CASSQDFVSSDYEQYF. For the CDR3, the DNA is TGCGCCAGCAGCCAAGATTTTGTTTCTTCCGACTACGAGCAGTACTTC.

V gene TRBV27 combines with J gene TRBJ1-1; TRBD1 aligns across 8 bases. This CDR3 comprises 16 residues. Per germline, CDR1 MNHEY and CDR2 SMNVEV (reference sequence). After removal of 1 base from V and 3 bases from J, the junction contained 7 bases not matched to a gene. The CDR3 DNA sequence: TGTGCCAGCAGTTTATATTCCCAGGGGGCGGACACTGAAGCTTTCTTT. Translation gives CASSLYSQGADTEAFF.

This clone was seen just once. V and J are TRBV27 and TRBJ2-1; TRBD2 matches 10 bases. Losses at the gene ends were 0 bases for V and 3 bases for J; bases not matched to a gene: 5. CDR1 is MNHEY and CDR2 is SMNVEV in the germline V gene (reference sequence). The CDR3 loop spans 17 amino acids. The DNA of the CDR3 is TGTGCCAGCAGTTTATCGAGCGGGAGGGCCCTCTACAATGAGCAGTTCTTC. Translation gives CASSLSSGRALYNEQFF.

V is TRBV7-2 and J is TRBJ2-5; 11 bases are a match to TRBD2. The trim removed 2 bases at V and 6 bases at J, leaving 5 bases unmatched. The CDR3 sequence is 15 residues long. The germline gives CDR1 SGHTA, CDR2 FQGNSA. The DNA for the CDR3 is TGTGCCAGCAGCTTATGGCTAGCGGGAGGACAGACCCAGTACTTC. Translated, it gives CASSLWLAGGQTQYF.

The V call is TRBV29-1, the J call TRBJ2-2; D ambiguous. Germline V gene lookup returns CDR1 SQVTM and CDR2 ANQGSEA. The CDR3 covers 13 residues. Trimming took off 6 bases at V and 4 bases at J, with 12 bases between the two ends. This CDR3 reads CSVEPGRTGELFF. The CDR3 DNA follows: TGCAGCGTCGAGCCGGGCCGCACCGGGGAGCTGTTTTTT.

The chain carries TRBV9 and TRBJ2-7, with no clear D. Germline V CDR1 and CDR2: SGDLS, YYNGEE. The CDR3 loop spans 13 amino acids. The V and J ends lost 1 base and 2 bases respectively, with 7 bases between them. The CDR3 here is CASSVTPAYEQYF. CDR3 bases: TGTGCCAGCAGCGTAACACCAGCCTACGAGCAGTACTTC.